This entry lists 8 T cell receptor beta chains sequenced from one sample in a study of beta chain features in type 1 diabetes. All of the isolated RNA was reverse transcribed, so expressed TCRB transcripts were sequenced. Only in-frame clones appear in the TCRdb table, and some are missing; sequencing was by immunoSEQ multiplex PCR. The sample lists a few hundred thousand clones; approximately 10% were seen once. Material for sequencing was central memory CD4+ T cells from blood. All receptors derive from a man between 18 and 29 years old in good health.

The chain links TRBV2 to TRBJ2-5; 8 bases map to TRBD2. J gave up 1 base and V 7 bases, and 5 bases lay outside the gene matches. Germline values: CDR1 SNHLY, CDR2 FYNNEI. The CDR3 has 14 residues. For the CDR3, the DNA is TGTGCCAGCAATACCGGGACTAGCCAAGAGACCCAGTACTTC. Protein sequence: CASNTGTSQETQYF.

The V call is TRBV2, the J call TRBJ2-7, with TRBD2 as a possible D gene (6 bases). The CDR3 sequence is 15 residues long. The V end lost 6 bases, the J end lost 0 bases, and 15 bases lay between the germline ends. CDR1 is SNHLY, CDR2 FYNNEI, per germline. The DNA for the CDR3 is TGTGCCAGCAGGCGGGACGTTTCTAGCTCCTACGAGCAGTACTTC. Its translation: CASRRDVSSSYEQYF.

The CDR3 sequence is CAWSFGGSSSYEQYF. DNA of the CDR3: TGTGCCTGGAGTTTTGGTGGCAGCAGCTCCTACGAGCAGTACTTC. The chain uses TRBV30 and TRBJ2-7; D gene uncertain. Germline V gene sequence: CDR1 GTSNPN, CDR2 SVGIG (reference sequence). Trimming cost V 2 bases and J 0 bases, with 14 bases left between them. This CDR3 is 15 amino acids long. Using reference TRBV30 and TRBJ2-7 for the parts outside the CDR3, the full variable domain is SQTIHQWPATLVQPVGSPLSLECTVEGTSNPNLYWYRQAAGRGLQLLFYSVGIGQISSEVPQNLSASRPQDRQFILSSKKLLLSDSGFYLCAWSFGGSSSYEQYFGPGTRLTVT.

This clone came up many times. The J gene is TRBJ2-7, the V gene TRBV29-1; TRBD2 matches 12 bases. The CDR3 sequence is 15 residues long. V was clipped by 5 bases and J by 0 bases; unmatched bases: 5. Germline CDR1 reads SQVTM; CDR2 reads ANQGSEA. The DNA of the CDR3 is TGCAGCGTTAGCCGACTAGCGGGAGCCTCCTACGAGCAGTACTTC. This encodes CSVSRLAGASYEQYF.

This rearrangement joins TRBV5-6 to TRBJ2-5; 12 bases agree with TRBD2. The J segment lost 2 bases and the V segment lost 5 bases, leaving 7 bases of the junction unmatched. The germline CDR1 and CDR2 sequences are SGHDT and YYEEEE. The CDR3 totals 16 residues. The DNA for the CDR3 is TGTGCCAGCAGGACTAGCGGGAGCGGGCCACAAGAGACCCAGTACTTC. It translates to CASRTSGSGPQETQYF.

This clone was observed a few times. V is TRBV19 and J is TRBJ2-5, with D maybe TRBD2 (5 bases). Trimming took off 5 bases at V and 1 base at J, with 14 bases between the two ends. The CDR3 runs to 15 residues. Germline V lookup: CDR1 LNHDA, CDR2 SQIVND (reference sequence). CDR3 DNA sequence: TGTGCCAGTAGTGATGATCGGAGGTTCCAAGAGACCCAGTACTTC. Its protein is CASSDDRRFQETQYF.

The chain joins TRBV5-6 to TRBJ1-4; D not certain. Germline lookup yields CDR1 SGHDT and CDR2 YYEEEE. The CDR3 has 14 amino acids. V dropped 1 base and J dropped 7 bases, with 11 bases sitting between them. CDR3 nucleotides: TGTGCCAGCAGCTTGATCAACCGGGGTGAAAAACTGTTTTTT. This gives the protein CASSLINRGEKLFF. Using reference TRBV5-6 and TRBJ1-4 for the parts outside the CDR3, the full variable domain is DAGVTQSPTHLIKTRGQQVTLRCSPKSGHDTVSWYQQALGQGPQFIFQYYEEEERQRGNFPDRFSGHQFPNYSSELNVNALLLGDSALYLCASSLINRGEKLFFGSGTQLSVL.

This clone was recorded at least ten times. The CDR3 loop is CASSLDEQYF. Here the CDR3 DNA reads TGCGCCAGCAGCTTAGACGAGCAGTACTTC. This chain uses TRBV5-1 with TRBJ2-7; D is unresolved. Germline CDR1 SGHRS, CDR2 YFSETQ. The CDR3 has 10 amino acids. The V end lost 2 bases, the J end lost 5 bases, and 2 bases lay between the germline ends.